Each of the 8 T cell receptor beta chains below was sequenced from the same sample in a study of blood T cell repertoires in COVID-19. The protocol was immunoSEQ multiplex PCR, while the TCRdb copy is restricted to in-frame clones and leaves out a portion. Of about 140,000 clones in the sample, 75% to 90% are singletons; the top ten hold 2.5% to 3.5%. Sequenced input: peripheral blood. The receptors here all came from a man between 60 and 75 years old with active or convalescent COVID-19.

CDR3 nucleotide sequence: TGTGCCAGCAGCTTGTTGTCAGTGAACACTGAAGCTTTCTTT. Translating it yields CASSLLSVNTEAFF. V is TRBV5-4 and J is TRBJ1-1, with D unresolved. Germline V gene lookup returns CDR1 SGHNT and CDR2 YYREEE (reference sequence). This CDR3 contains 14 residues. Trimming shortened V by 1 base and J by 0 bases, and 7 bases separated the two germline ends.

The table lists this clone with a few counts. J is TRBJ2-2 and V is TRBV28, with 7 bases aligning to TRBD1. V gave up 4 bases and J gave up 4 bases; unmatched junction bases: 3. Germline V CDR1 and CDR2: MDHEN, SYDVKM. This CDR3 comprises 14 residues. The chain's CDR3 is CASSYRDSTGELFF. CDR3 nucleotide sequence: TGTGCCAGCAGTTACCGGGACAGCACCGGGGAGCTGTTTTTT. Full variable domain (rest looked up from reference TRBV28 and TRBJ2-2): DVKVTQSSRYLVKRTGEKVFLECVQDMDHENMFWYRQDPGLGLRLIYFSYDVKMKEKGDIPEGYSVSREKKERFSLILESASTNQTSMYLCASSYRDSTGELFFGEGSRLTVL.

This rearrangement joins TRBV30 to TRBJ1-5, with TRBD1 identical over 7 bases. The CDR3 runs to 15 residues. Unmatched junction bases numbered 9, after V lost 4 bases and J lost 3 bases. Germline CDR1 is GTSNPN and CDR2 is SVGIG (reference sequence). DNA of the CDR3: TGTGCCTGGACCCAAGGGACAGCAAACAATCAGCCCCAGCATTTT. Its protein product is CAWTQGTANNQPQHF.

This chain's CDR3 is CASSFWAGLAGANVLTF. The CDR3 coding sequence is TGTGCCAGCAGTTTTTGGGCAGGACTTGCTGGGGCCAACGTCCTGACTTTC. The chain uses TRBV28 and TRBJ2-6, with a weak D call TRBD2 (5 bases). The V gene's germline CDR1 is MDHEN and CDR2 SYDVKM. The V end lost 3 bases, the J end lost 2 bases, and 14 bases lay between the germline ends. The CDR3 is 17 amino acids.

The chain recombines TRBV13 with TRBJ2-3; D gene ambiguous. Trimming removed 5 bases from V and 0 bases from J, with 12 bases in between. Germline V lookup: CDR1 PRHDT, CDR2 FYEKMQ (reference sequence). This CDR3 contains 15 residues. The CDR3, as DNA: TGTGCCAGCAGCCCTAGTGGCGGCAGCACAGATACGCAGTATTTT. Translating it yields CASSPSGGSTDTQYF.

This clone was picked up one time. CDR3 loop: CASSPRSDYGYTF. The CDR3 DNA sequence: TGTGCCAGCAGTCCGAGGTCCGATTATGGCTACACCTTC. This chain links TRBV12-3 or TRBV12-4 with TRBJ1-2; D is undetermined. The V end lost 5 bases, the J end lost 5 bases, and 12 bases lay between the germline ends. CDR3 size: 13 residues.

This chain joins TRBV4-3 and TRBJ2-5; D perhaps matches TRBD1 (6 bases). V lost 0 bases and J 4 bases, leaving 12 bases between the germline ends. Germline lookup yields CDR1 LGHNA and CDR2 YSLEER. The CDR3 loop spans 15 amino acids. DNA of the CDR3: TGCGCCAGCAGCCAAGATACGCAGGGGAGAGAGACCCAGTACTTC. Translating it yields CASSQDTQGRETQYF.

The chain combines TRBV4-1 with TRBJ2-5; 7 bases align to TRBD1. The CDR3 extends over 13 amino acids. The ends lost 4 bases at V and 4 bases at J; junction bases unmatched: 3. Germline values: CDR1 MGHRA, CDR2 YSYEKL. The CDR3 protein is CASSRAGGETQYF. The CDR3, as DNA: TGCGCCAGCAGCCGGGCAGGGGGAGAGACCCAGTACTTC.